These 31 T cell receptor beta chains were all obtained from the same sample, sequenced in a study of T cells in Graves' hyperthyroidism and ophthalmopathy. Using RNA transcripts as the source, TCR beta CDR3 regions were amplified. A first-round RT-PCR of the TCR CDR3 used the HTBI primer set. Each CDR3 protein gets one entry after TCRdb re-called the multiplex PCR reads with MiXCR. The sample yields about 280,000 distinct CDR3 sequences, less than 30% seen once. Source material: blood. These receptors came from a man aged 35 to 55 with Graves' hyperthyroidism that later progressed to Graves' ophthalmopathy.

The table lists this clonotype with many counts. The chain joins TRBV24-1 to TRBJ1-5, with unresolved D. Germline V gene lookup returns CDR1 KGHDR and CDR2 SFDVKD. Deletions cut 5 bases from V and 5 bases from J, with 9 bases between. The CDR3 runs 13 residues. CDR3 bases: TGTGCCACCAGTGGCTCCGGCTATCAGCCCCAGCATTTT. Protein sequence: CATSGSGYQPQHF.

The V call is TRBV28, the J call TRBJ1-5; 9 positions match TRBD1. V shed 5 bases and J 0 bases; nucleotides not matched to a gene: 8. The CDR3 length is 17 residues. Germline assignment: CDR1 MDHEN and CDR2 SYDVKM. DNA for the CDR3: TGTGCCAGCAGTATGACAGGGACAGGGTATAGCAATCAGCCCCAGCATTTT. Translated: CASSMTGTGYSNQPQHF.

This clonotype was detected ten times or more. The chain recombines TRBV24-1 with TRBJ1-5; no definite D call. The CDR3 runs 13 residues. V lost 10 bases and J 0 bases, leaving 9 bases between the germline ends. Looked up from germline, CDR1 is KGHDR and CDR2 is SFDVKD. CDR3 in amino acids: CATSTNSNQPQHF. For the CDR3, the DNA is TGTGCCACGAGTACGAATAGCAATCAGCCCCAGCATTTT.

This clonotype has at least ten counts. The chain is built from TRBV27 and TRBJ2-7; 14 nucleotides align to TRBD2. In germline, CDR1 is MNHEY, CDR2 SMNVEV (reference sequence). J was trimmed by 13 bases and V by 6 bases; bases with no gene match: 8. The CDR3 extends over 13 amino acids. CDR3 region: CASRKTGTSGSYF. In DNA form, the CDR3 reads TGTGCCAGCAGAAAAACCGGGACTAGCGGGAGTTACTTC.

The chain links TRBV28 to TRBJ1-5; D call uncertain. This CDR3 has 17 amino acids. V lost 4 bases to trimming and J lost 0 bases, with 16 bases between them. The germline V gene encodes CDR1 MDHEN and CDR2 SYDVKM. The CDR3 DNA reads as TGTGCCAGCAGTTCCGTGCAGAAGGGCCATAGCAATCAGCCCCAGCATTTT. Its translation is CASSSVQKGHSNQPQHF. Full variable domain (remainder filled in from reference TRBV28 and TRBJ1-5): DVKVTQSSRYLVKRTGEKVFLECVQDMDHENMFWYRQDPGLGLRLIYFSYDVKMKEKGDIPEGYSVSREKKERFSLILESASTNQTSMYLCASSSVQKGHSNQPQHFGDGTRLSIL.

This clonotype was detected many times. The chain uses TRBV6-5 and TRBJ1-1; 11 nucleotides align to TRBD1. CDR1 and CDR2 (germline): MNHEY, SVGAGI. CDR3 size: 15 residues. V was pared by 10 bases and J by 4 bases, with 11 bases of the junction left unmatched. As DNA, the CDR3 is TGTGCCACCTCCCGGGACAGGGGGAAAGGCACTGAAGCTTTCTTT. Translated: CATSRDRGKGTEAFF.

Many counts were recorded for this clonotype. The V and J genes are TRBV11-3 and TRBJ2-7; a weak D match, TRBD2 (6 bases). V lost 0 bases to trimming and J lost 5 bases, with 8 bases between them. Per germline, CDR1 SGHNT and CDR2 YENEEA. The CDR3 length is 13 residues. This CDR3 reads CASSLEGLDEQYF. The CDR3 DNA reads as TGTGCCAGCAGCTTAGAGGGACTTGACGAGCAGTACTTC.

There are many counts of this clonotype. The chain links TRBV5-6 to TRBJ2-6; 9 bases map to TRBD1. This CDR3 region has 20 residues. CDR1 is SGHDT and CDR2 is YYEEEE in the germline V gene. With V trimmed by 1 base and J by 5 bases, 16 bases remained unmatched. CDR3 in DNA: TGTGCCAGCAGCTTGCCGATGACCGGGACAGGGCTTGTGAGGGCCAACGTCCTGACTTTC. Translation gives CASSLPMTGTGLVRANVLTF. The whole variable domain, remainder taken from reference TRBV5-6 and TRBJ2-6, is DAGVTQSPTHLIKTRGQQVTLRCSPKSGHDTVSWYQQALGQGPQFIFQYYEEEERQRGNFPDRFSGHQFPNYSSELNVNALLLGDSALYLCASSLPMTGTGLVRANVLTFGAGSRLTVL.

This clonotype was seen at least ten times. The V gene is TRBV28, the J gene TRBJ2-2, with TRBD2 identical over 7 bases. Germline assignment: CDR1 MDHEN and CDR2 SYDVKM. V trimming: 8 bases; J trimming: 5 bases; junction bases outside the gene matches: 5. The CDR3 has 13 amino acids. This CDR3 is CASFIGRTGELFF. The DNA for the CDR3 is TGTGCCAGCTTCATCGGGAGGACCGGGGAGCTGTTTTTT.

This clonotype was seen many times. The CDR3 bases are TGCAGCGTTTTAGATCGGGGGGGCACTGAAGCTTTCTTT. This encodes CSVLDRGGTEAFF. The V gene is TRBV29-1, the J gene TRBJ1-1, with a weak D call TRBD1 (5 bases). The CDR3 loop spans 13 amino acids. The V gene lost 5 bases and the J gene lost 4 bases, with 14 bases spanning the gap. In germline, CDR1 is SQVTM, CDR2 ANQGSEA.

This clonotype has a count of ten or more. V and J are TRBV2 and TRBJ1-5, with TRBD1 matching 7 bases. Unmatched junction bases numbered 3, after V lost 8 bases and J lost 2 bases. This CDR3 comprises 13 residues. In germline, CDR1 is SNHLY, CDR2 FYNNEI. The CDR3 nucleotides are TGTGCCAGCGGGACAGAGGGCAATCAGCCCCAGCATTTT. This codes for CASGTEGNQPQHF.

The chain joins TRBV12-3 or TRBV12-4 to TRBJ2-7; 8 nucleotides line up with TRBD2. With 4 bases clipped from V and 0 bases from J, the junction kept 8 bases outside the gene matches. The CDR3 loop spans 16 amino acids. The CDR3 region has the DNA TGTGCCAGCAGTTCCGGGACTAGGTGGGGCTCCTACGAGCAGTACTTC. Translating gives CASSSGTRWGSYEQYF.

This clonotype was counted at least ten times. The J gene is TRBJ2-7, the V gene TRBV5-1, with 7 nucleotides matching TRBD1. The germline CDR1 and CDR2 sequences are SGHRS and YFSETQ. J gave up 0 bases and V 4 bases, and 4 bases lay outside the gene matches. The CDR3 consists of 14 residues. The CDR3 reads CASSVRDSSYEQYF. The CDR3 DNA reads TGCGCCAGCAGCGTCCGGGACAGCTCCTACGAGCAGTACTTC.

This clonotype was counted many times. The gene calls are TRBV5-1 and TRBJ2-5; TRBD2 matches at 10 bases. Germline V lookup: CDR1 SGHRS, CDR2 YFSETQ. The trim removed 3 bases at V and 4 bases at J, leaving 6 bases unmatched. The CDR3 has 15 amino acids. CDR3 DNA sequence: TGCGCCAGCAGCTCCCAGCGGGAGGGCCCAGAGACCCAGTACTTC. Translation gives CASSSQREGPETQYF.

This clonotype came up a few times. V is TRBV28 and J is TRBJ2-7; D perhaps matches TRBD1 (6 bases). CDR1 is MDHEN and CDR2 is SYDVKM in the germline V gene. V was trimmed by 7 bases and J by 4 bases, leaving 14 bases between them. The CDR3 has 13 amino acids. CDR3 nucleotides: TGTGCCAGCACCCCTTTTGGACAGTACGAGCAGTACTTC. Translating gives CASTPFGQYEQYF. The full variable domain, completed using reference TRBV28 and TRBJ2-7, is DVKVTQSSRYLVKRTGEKVFLECVQDMDHENMFWYRQDPGLGLRLIYFSYDVKMKEKGDIPEGYSVSREKKERFSLILESASTNQTSMYLCASTPFGQYEQYFGPGTRLTVT.

This clonotype showed up many times. V is TRBV13 and J is TRBJ2-5; D call uncertain. Trimming removed 6 bases at V and 5 bases at J, with 16 bases between. Per the germline V gene, CDR1 is PRHDT and CDR2 is FYEKMQ (reference sequence). This CDR3 is 14 amino acids long. CDR3 DNA: TGTGCCAGCAGGGCAGCCAGGCGCGGTGAGACCCAGTACTTC. This codes for CASRAARRGETQYF.

This clonotype showed up many times. This chain connects TRBV12-3 or TRBV12-4 to TRBJ2-7; D might be TRBD1 (7 bases). The CDR3 consists of 14 residues. With 6 bases removed from V and 2 bases from J, the gap between germline ends came to 14 bases. The chain's CDR3 is CASRGAGQPYEQYF. As DNA, the CDR3 is TGTGCCAGCAGAGGGGCGGGACAGCCCTACGAGCAGTACTTC.

CDR3 sequence reads: CASSMGVGMNTEAFF. For the CDR3, the DNA is TGTGCCAGTAGTATGGGGGTCGGAATGAACACTGAAGCTTTCTTT. The chain uses TRBV19 and TRBJ1-1; a possible D gene is TRBD1 (5 bases). V was pared by 3 bases and J by 0 bases, with 11 bases between. From germline, CDR1 is LNHDA and CDR2 SQIVND (reference sequence). This CDR3 contains 15 residues.

This clonotype has at least ten counts. V is TRBV19 and J is TRBJ1-1; D is perhaps TRBD1 (6 bases). Per the germline V gene, CDR1 is LNHDA and CDR2 is SQIVND (reference sequence). The germline V and J ends were trimmed by 2 bases and 1 base, with 17 bases remaining between them. This CDR3 region has 17 residues. CDR3 in DNA: TGTGCCAGTAGTATATCCCCCAGGACAGCTTGGAACACTGAAGCTTTCTTT. This encodes CASSISPRTAWNTEAFF.

This clonotype was detected ten times or more. V usage is TRBV7-9 and J usage is TRBJ2-7; D uncertain. The CDR3 is 14 residues long. Deletions cut 2 bases from V and 0 bases from J, with 8 bases between. Germline V CDR1 and CDR2: SEHNR, FQNEAQ (reference sequence). CDR3 region: CASSLTDRSYEQYF. The CDR3 region has the DNA TGTGCCAGCAGCTTAACTGATCGCTCCTACGAGCAGTACTTC.

The table lists this clonotype with many counts. DNA for the CDR3: TGCGCCAGCAGCTTGGGGGACTCTGGAAACACCATATATTTT. It translates to CASSLGDSGNTIYF. This chain connects TRBV5-1 to TRBJ1-3; D gene unclear. CDR1 SGHRS and CDR2 YFSETQ come from the germline V gene. This CDR3 region has 14 residues. Trimming left V 0 bases short and J 0 bases short, with 4 bases between.

This clonotype was picked up many times. This chain links TRBV6-2 or TRBV6-3 with TRBJ2-5, with 12 bases matching TRBD2. CDR3 length: 11 residues. CDR1 and CDR2 (germline): MNHEY, SVGEGT. V gave up 10 bases and J gave up 9 bases; unmatched junction bases: 3. For the CDR3, the DNA is TGTGCCACCGGACTAGCGGGACCCCAGTACTTC. This sequence encodes CATGLAGPQYF.

This clonotype appeared once. The chain recombines TRBV19 with TRBJ1-2; no clear D. Trimming took 5 bases from V and 8 from J, leaving 9 bases between them. From germline, CDR1 is LNHDA and CDR2 SQIVND (reference sequence). The CDR3 sequence is 11 residues long. Here the CDR3 DNA reads TGTGCCAGTAGTGTAGTAGGAGGCTACACCTTC. Amino acids: CASSVVGGYTF.

The V and J genes are TRBV6-2 or TRBV6-3 and TRBJ1-2; 8 positions match TRBD1. The V segment lost 6 bases and the J segment 4 bases; nucleotides outside the gene matches: 4. CDR3 length equals 13 residues. The germline V gene has CDR1 MNHEY and CDR2 SVGEGT. The CDR3 nucleotides read TGTGCCAGCAGGCGCGGACAGGGCTATGGCTACACCTTC. Residues: CASRRGQGYGYTF.

Ten or more counts support this clonotype. This chain connects TRBV6-2 or TRBV6-3 to TRBJ1-5; no clear D gene. This CDR3 spans 13 amino acids. Looked up from germline, CDR1 is MNHEY and CDR2 is SVGEGT. V lost 2 bases to trimming and J lost 4 bases, with 6 bases between them. The CDR3 loop reads CASSYARNQPQHF. DNA for the CDR3: TGTGCCAGCAGTTACGCCAGAAATCAGCCCCAGCATTTT.

This chain links TRBV6-4 with TRBJ2-7; D ambiguous. Germline V gene lookup returns CDR1 MRHNA and CDR2 SNTAGT. The CDR3 contains 13 residues. Deletions cut 6 bases from V and 7 bases from J, with 16 bases between. The CDR3 is CASSKRQGWEQYF. The CDR3 bases are TGTGCCAGCAGCAAACGCCAAGGGTGGGAGCAGTACTTC.

The chain links TRBV20-1 to TRBJ1-1; 8 bases agree with TRBD1. V lost 0 bases and J lost 11; bases outside the gene matches: 8. The germline V gene has CDR1 DFQATT and CDR2 SNEGSKA (reference sequence). This CDR3 comprises 13 residues. The CDR3 region has the DNA TGCAGTGCTAGAGATCTCCAGGGGGCGAACGCTTTCTTT. This gives the protein CSARDLQGANAFF.

This clonotype occurred many times. The chain links TRBV4-1 to TRBJ2-7, with 7 bases aligning to TRBD2. The CDR3 has 13 residues. The V and J ends lost 6 bases and 1 base, in that order; junction bases with no gene match: 3. Germline loops: CDR1 MGHRA, CDR2 YSYEKL. This chain's CDR3 is CASSWRESYEQYF. Written as DNA, the CDR3 is TGCGCCAGCAGTTGGCGGGAGTCCTACGAGCAGTACTTC.

This clonotype was seen a few times. The rearrangement joins TRBV5-1 to TRBJ2-7; no definite D call. Trimming took off 2 bases at V and 2 bases at J, with 11 bases between the two ends. The CDR3 runs to 14 residues. Germline lookup yields CDR1 SGHRS and CDR2 YFSETQ. The CDR3 protein is CASSFIEAAYEQYF. CDR3 in DNA: TGCGCCAGCAGCTTTATCGAGGCAGCCTACGAGCAGTACTTC.

This clonotype was seen at least ten times. The CDR3 reads CASSLGQIDYGYTF. The CDR3 nucleotides read TGTGCCAGCAGCTTGGGACAGATCGACTATGGCTACACCTTC. The chain carries TRBV7-9 and TRBJ1-2; 7 bases map to TRBD1. The CDR3 is made up of 14 amino acids. Germline V gene lookup returns CDR1 SEHNR and CDR2 FQNEAQ (reference sequence). V lost 3 bases to trimming and J lost 3 bases; unmatched junction nucleotides: 4.

This chain joins TRBV19 and TRBJ1-5; D is possibly TRBD1 (5 bases). This CDR3 region has 16 residues. Trimming took 3 bases from V and 0 from J, leaving 12 bases between them. Looked up from germline, CDR1 is LNHDA and CDR2 is SQIVND (reference sequence). CDR3 region: CASSIPQGNSNQPQHF. The CDR3 DNA reads as TGTGCCAGTAGTATCCCCCAGGGCAATAGCAATCAGCCCCAGCATTTT.